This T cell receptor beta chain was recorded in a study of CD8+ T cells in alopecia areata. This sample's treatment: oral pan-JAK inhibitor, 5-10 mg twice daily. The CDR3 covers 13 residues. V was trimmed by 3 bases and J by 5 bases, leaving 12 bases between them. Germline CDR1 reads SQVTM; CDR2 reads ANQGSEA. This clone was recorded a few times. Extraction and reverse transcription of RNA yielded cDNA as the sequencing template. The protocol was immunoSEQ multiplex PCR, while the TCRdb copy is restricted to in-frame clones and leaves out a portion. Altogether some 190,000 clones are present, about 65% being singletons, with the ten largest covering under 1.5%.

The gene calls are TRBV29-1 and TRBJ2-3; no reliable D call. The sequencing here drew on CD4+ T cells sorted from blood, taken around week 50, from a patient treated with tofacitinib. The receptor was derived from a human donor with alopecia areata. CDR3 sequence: CSVDWQVQDTQYF. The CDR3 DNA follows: TGCAGCGTTGATTGGCAGGTCCAAGATACGCAGTATTTT.